The 21 T cell receptor beta chains below were found in one sample sequenced in a study of blood T cells in healthy people across ages. The authors ran a second PCR of roughly 6 to 11 cycles using a sample-barcoded 5' primer and a J-beta primer mix. TCRdb re-analysed the 5' RACE reads in MiXCR, keeping a single row per CDR3 protein. The sample includes 550,000 to 750,000 distinct CDR3 sequences, 20% to 25% of them seen just once. The sequenced sample consisted of blood. The receptors here all came from a man in his sixties or seventies in good health.

The chain couples TRBV12-3 or TRBV12-4 to TRBJ2-3, with 11 bases aligning to TRBD2. The CDR3 extends over 18 amino acids. V lost 3 bases to trimming and J lost 2 bases; unmatched junction nucleotides: 10. The CDR3 DNA follows: TGTGCCAGCAGTTTTAAGACTAGCGGGAAGGGCGACACAGATACGCAGTATTTT. The encoded protein is CASSFKTSGKGDTDTQYF.

The V and J genes are TRBV23-1 and TRBJ2-1; a weak D match, TRBD1 (5 bases). TRBV23-1 is recorded as an ORF, its role being uncertain. Trimming took off 3 bases at V and 4 bases at J, with 16 bases between the two ends. The CDR3 runs 16 residues. Here the CDR3 reads CASSHPDRPSYNEQFF. CDR3 nucleotide sequence: TGCGCCAGCAGTCACCCCGACAGACCGTCGTACAATGAGCAGTTCTTC.

This clonotype was recorded only once. The chain recombines TRBV2 with TRBJ2-3; the match to TRBD2 covers 8 bases. CDR1 is SNHLY and CDR2 is FYNNEI in the germline V gene. Trimming cost V 2 bases and J 6 bases; bases outside gene matches: 4. The CDR3 is 14 residues long. The CDR3 reads CASSEIAGTDTQYF. In nucleotides, the CDR3 is TGTGCCAGCAGTGAAATAGCGGGGACGGATACGCAGTATTTT.

This clonotype was found a few times. The chain recombines TRBV12-3 or TRBV12-4 with TRBJ2-5, with 9 bases that match TRBD2. The CDR3 has 15 amino acids. The V gene end was trimmed by 7 bases and the J gene end by 4 bases; junction bases not matched to a gene: 10. As DNA, the CDR3 is TGTGCCAGCACCCGGACTAGCGCGTGGGGAGAGACCCAGTACTTC. This sequence encodes CASTRTSAWGETQYF.

This clonotype was found a few times. The rearrangement links TRBV28 to TRBJ2-7; 10 nucleotides align to TRBD1. V lost 6 bases, J lost 2 bases, and 7 bases stayed unmatched. This CDR3 region has 15 residues. In germline, CDR1 is MDHEN, CDR2 SYDVKM. The CDR3 DNA follows: TGTGCCAGCAGCACCCGGGACAGGGGCCCCTACGAGCAGTACTTC. It yields the protein CASSTRDRGPYEQYF.

Concerning this clonotype itself: This may arise from a read error, as a much more abundant clone is one base away. The chain joins TRBV12-3 or TRBV12-4 to TRBJ2-5; D is uncertain. This CDR3 is built from 15 residues. CDR3 in amino acids: CTSSFGLAKEETQYF. The CDR3 nucleotides are TGTACCAGCAGTTTTGGATTAGCCAAAGAAGAGACCCAGTACTTC.

The rearrangement links TRBV6-2 or TRBV6-3 to TRBJ2-1; a weak D match, TRBD2 (8 bases). The germline CDR1 and CDR2 sequences are MNHEY and SVGEGT. The length of the CDR3 is 13 residues. The V end lost 5 bases, the J end lost 10 bases, and 15 bases lay between the germline ends. Written as DNA, the CDR3 is TGTGCCAGCAGTCACTTAGCGGGACAGGAGCAGTTCTTC. It encodes CASSHLAGQEQFF.

This clonotype was counted a few times. CDR3 amino acids: CASSRDGGLHEQYF. The CDR3 DNA follows: TGTGCCAGCAGCCGGGATGGGGGCCTCCACGAGCAGTACTTC. This chain links TRBV5-5 with TRBJ2-7, with D tentatively TRBD1 (6 bases). The CDR3 loop spans 14 amino acids. CDR1 and CDR2 from the germline V gene are SGHKS and YYEKEE (reference sequence). The V end was cut by 4 bases, the J end by 5 bases, with 16 bases between. Variable domain in full (rest from reference TRBV5-5 and TRBJ2-7): DAGVTQSPTHLIKTRGQQVTLRCSPISGHKSVSWYQQVLGQGPQFIFQYYEKEERGRGNFPDRFSARQFPNYSSELNVNALLLGDSALYLCASSRDGGLHEQYFGPGTRLTVT.

This clonotype showed up just a few times. The chain combines TRBV5-1 with TRBJ2-1; D is tentatively TRBD1 or TRBD2 (5 bases each). The V gene's germline CDR1 is SGHRS and CDR2 YFSETQ. CDR3 length: 16 residues. V was shortened by 4 bases and J by 5 bases, with 19 bases between the two germline ends. This CDR3 is CASSISRQWGDNEQFF. In DNA, the CDR3 is TGCGCCAGCAGCATCAGTCGACAGTGGGGAGACAATGAGCAGTTCTTC.

The V call is TRBV10-3, the J call TRBJ2-1; 12 nucleotides line up with TRBD1. The J segment lost 7 bases and the V segment lost 2 bases, leaving 3 bases of the junction unmatched. The germline V gene encodes CDR1 ENHRY and CDR2 SYGVKD. The CDR3 is made up of 15 amino acids. The CDR3 here is CAISEGGQGANEQFF. CDR3 sequence (DNA): TGTGCCATCAGTGAGGGGGGACAGGGGGCGAATGAGCAGTTCTTC.

This clonotype occurred a few times. V is TRBV20-1 and J is TRBJ1-1, with TRBD1 identical over 7 bases. V dropped 4 bases and J dropped 5; count of bases not matched to a gene: 7. Germline CDR1 and CDR2: DFQATT and SNEGSKA (reference sequence). The length of the CDR3 is 13 residues. The CDR3 DNA reads TGCAGTGCTATAAACAGCAGGGGGACTGAAGCTTTCTTT. Amino acids: CSAINSRGTEAFF.

This clonotype was observed a handful of times. The gene calls are TRBV11-2 and TRBJ2-3; TRBD2 matches 11 bases. The V and J ends lost 1 base and 6 bases, in that order; junction bases with no gene match: 18. The CDR3 length is 20 residues. Looked up from germline, CDR1 is SGHAT and CDR2 is FQNNGV. The CDR3 region has the DNA TGTGCCAGCAGCTTAGGAGAGCTAGAGCTAGCGGGAGGACACAGGGATACGCAGTATTTT. Translating it yields CASSLGELELAGGHRDTQYF.

About this clonotype itself: Relative to the germline gene, one junction end is altered; a read error may explain this. The rearrangement links TRBV24-1 to TRBJ2-5; a possible D gene is TRBD1 (5 bases). CDR1 and CDR2 (germline): KGHDR, SFDVKD. There are 12 residues in the CDR3. The CDR3 DNA reads as TGTGCCACTAGTGAAGGGGCAGAGACCCAGTACTTC. It codes for CATSEGAETQYF.

The CDR3 here is CASSEGQGIQPQHF. The CDR3 DNA follows: TGTGCCAGCAGTGAGGGACAGGGGATTCAGCCCCAGCATTTT. V is TRBV2 and J is TRBJ1-5; 10 nucleotides align to TRBD1. The germline CDR1 and CDR2 sequences are SNHLY and FYNNEI. The CDR3 sequence is 14 residues long. V shed 3 bases and J 6 bases; nucleotides not matched to a gene: 2.

This clonotype was counted at least ten times. The genes are TRBV4-1 and TRBJ1-4; 9 bases are a match to TRBD1. The CDR3 is 15 amino acids. Germline V gene sequence: CDR1 MGHRA, CDR2 YSYEKL. V shed 1 base and J 7 bases; nucleotides not matched to a gene: 4. Here the CDR3 reads CASSQVGQGVEKLFF. The CDR3 bases are TGCGCCAGCAGCCAAGTGGGACAGGGCGTTGAAAAACTGTTTTTT.

This clonotype was counted between two and nine times. This chain uses TRBV6-2 or TRBV6-3 with TRBJ2-5; 10 bases fit TRBD2. Germline CDR1 is MNHEY and CDR2 is SVGEGT. This CDR3 is 15 amino acids long. After removal of 4 bases from V and 4 bases from J, the junction contained 6 bases not matched to a gene. This CDR3 reads CASSSPGLALETQYF. The CDR3 nucleotides read TGTGCCAGCAGTTCCCCGGGACTAGCGTTAGAGACCCAGTACTTC.

This clonotype showed up just a few times. The rearrangement joins TRBV12-3 or TRBV12-4 to TRBJ1-1; the match to TRBD1 covers 9 bases. V shed 5 bases, J shed 0 bases, and the junction held 13 bases outside the gene matches. This CDR3 comprises 18 residues. CDR3 region: CASSPQRPGQGMNTEAFF. The CDR3 coding sequence is TGTGCCAGCAGTCCGCAGAGGCCGGGACAGGGAATGAACACTGAAGCTTTCTTT.

This clonotype was seen more than once but under ten times. The chain links TRBV4-3 to TRBJ2-5; TRBD1 agrees at 7 bases. From germline, CDR1 is LGHNA and CDR2 YSLEER. With 1 base clipped from V and 4 bases from J, the junction kept 12 bases outside the gene matches. This CDR3 is 17 amino acids long. CDR3 residues: CASSQGGRGTARETQYF. The CDR3 DNA reads as TGCGCCAGCAGCCAAGGAGGCAGGGGGACGGCTAGAGAGACCCAGTACTTC.

In this sample, this clonotype turned up many times. The V gene is TRBV6-5, the J gene TRBJ2-7, with D unclear. Looked up from germline, CDR1 is MNHEY and CDR2 is SVGAGI. The CDR3 runs to 11 residues. V was shortened by 3 bases and J by 5 bases, with 5 bases between the two germline ends. CDR3 loop: CASSYWDEQYF. CDR3 nucleotides: TGTGCCAGCAGTTATTGGGACGAGCAGTACTTC.

This clonotype was picked up a small number of times. This sequence joins TRBV7-9 and TRBJ2-7; unclear D gene. Germline lookup yields CDR1 SEHNR and CDR2 FQNEAQ (reference sequence). CDR3 length: 15 residues. Trimming removed 2 bases from V and 1 base from J, with 12 bases in between. The CDR3 region is CASSLSSSPSYEQYF. The CDR3 bases are TGTGCCAGCAGCTTAAGTTCCAGCCCATCCTACGAGCAGTACTTC.

The rearrangement links TRBV28 to TRBJ2-1; D call uncertain. The germline gives CDR1 MDHEN, CDR2 SYDVKM. The CDR3 covers 13 residues. V gave up 8 bases and J gave up 4 bases, with 12 bases separating them. CDR3 nucleotides: TGTGCCAGCGGTAGAACAGAGTACAATGAGCAGTTCTTC. This translates into CASGRTEYNEQFF.